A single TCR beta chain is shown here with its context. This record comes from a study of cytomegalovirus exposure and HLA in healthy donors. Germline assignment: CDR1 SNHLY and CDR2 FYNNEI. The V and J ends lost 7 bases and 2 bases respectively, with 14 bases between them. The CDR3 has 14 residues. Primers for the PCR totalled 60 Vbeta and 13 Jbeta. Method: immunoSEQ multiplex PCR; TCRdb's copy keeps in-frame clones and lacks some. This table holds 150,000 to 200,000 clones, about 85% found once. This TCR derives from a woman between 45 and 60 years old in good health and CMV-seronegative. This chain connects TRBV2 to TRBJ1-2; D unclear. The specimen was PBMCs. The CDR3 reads CASTPRQRNYGYTF. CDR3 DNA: TGTGCCAGCACACCGCGACAAAGAAACTATGGCTACACCTTC.